Listed here are 2 T cell receptor beta chains from one sample, sequenced in a study of naive and memory T cell subsets. Both TRBC1 and TRBC2 were covered by a beta constant-region primer of two equimolar oligonucleotides. A single record per CDR3 protein comes from TCRdb applying MiXCR to the UMI-ligation and nested PCR reads. This sample has around 90,000 distinct CDR3 sequences; roughly 7% occur once, and the top ten carry about 1.6%. The sequencing sample was made of central memory CD4+ T cells from blood. The receptors derive from a human donor in good health.

This clonotype was detected only a few times. V and J are TRBV7-8 and TRBJ2-3; TRBD2 agrees at 10 bases. This CDR3 contains 18 residues. CDR1 and CDR2 (germline): SGHVS, FQNEAQ. Trimming at V came to 5 bases and at J to 4 bases, leaving 15 bases not matched to a gene. The CDR3 DNA is TGTGCCAGCAGCCCCCGACGATCCAGCGGGGGGGCCGCAGATACGCAGTATTTT. This gives the protein CASSPRRSSGGAADTQYF.

In this sample, this clonotype is medium-sized (0.01 to 0.1%). V usage is TRBV28 and J usage is TRBJ1-6, with TRBD1 identical over 10 bases. The CDR3 totals 13 residues. The V gene's germline CDR1 is MDHEN and CDR2 SYDVKM. The V gene end was trimmed by 3 bases and the J gene end by 13 bases; junction bases not matched to a gene: 3. CDR3 sequence (DNA): TGTGCCAGCAGTTTGGGACAGGGGATCCCCCTCCACTTT. Protein sequence: CASSLGQGIPLHF.